Listed below are T cell receptor beta chains from one sample, sequenced in a study of blood T cell repertoires in COVID-19. Some clones are missing from TCRdb's copy, which holds only in-frame ones; the method was immunoSEQ multiplex PCR. This table has roughly 250,000 clones, roughly 90% appearing once. Sequenced: peripheral blood. The source is a man aged 60 to 69 who had recovered from COVID-19. CDR3s include the opening cysteine and the closing phenylalanine or tryptophan. Fields, in order: CDR3 protein, D gene, V gene, J gene, clone size. A D gene is named only where the DNA matches it firmly. A row's size may be missing; if present it is once, few, many or a size class.

CDR3aa: CASSGFQDREGYGYTF
d_gene: TRBD1
v_gene: TRBV2
j_gene: TRBJ1-2
abundance: few

CDR3aa: CASSFGSGGFNTEAFF
d_gene: TRBD1
v_gene: TRBV5-1
j_gene: TRBJ1-1
abundance: .

CDR3aa: CASSIGQAANTEAFF
d_gene: .
v_gene: TRBV19
j_gene: TRBJ1-1
abundance: .

CDR3aa: CSARSPYGYTF
d_gene: .
v_gene: TRBV20-1
j_gene: TRBJ1-2
abundance: .

CDR3aa: CASSQEEGRIIGGDIQYF
d_gene: TRBD2
v_gene: TRBV4-1
j_gene: TRBJ2-4
abundance: .

CDR3aa: CASSPQRTGGKDTQYF
d_gene: TRBD1
v_gene: TRBV18
j_gene: TRBJ2-3
abundance: .

CDR3aa: CASSRYKNTEAFF
d_gene: .
v_gene: TRBV6-5
j_gene: TRBJ1-1
abundance: .

CDR3aa: CASSIRGTGNQPQHF
d_gene: .
v_gene: TRBV19
j_gene: TRBJ1-5
abundance: .

CDR3aa: CASSVFGQGASPLHF
d_gene: TRBD1
v_gene: TRBV19
j_gene: TRBJ1-6
abundance: .

CDR3aa: CASEETQGMNYQPQHF
d_gene: TRBD1
v_gene: TRBV19
j_gene: TRBJ1-5
abundance: .

CDR3aa: CASSVSSGGNLETQYF
d_gene: TRBD2
v_gene: TRBV9
j_gene: TRBJ2-5
abundance: .

CDR3aa: CASSLGAGAFYEQYF
d_gene: TRBD2
v_gene: TRBV5-5
j_gene: TRBJ2-7
abundance: .

CDR3aa: CATGDRVAGELFF
d_gene: TRBD1
v_gene: TRBV24-1
j_gene: TRBJ2-2
abundance: .

CDR3aa: CASSLLGPGFTDTQYF
d_gene: .
v_gene: TRBV5-6
j_gene: TRBJ2-3
abundance: .

CDR3aa: CASSPRLAGGLYNEQFF
d_gene: TRBD2
v_gene: TRBV5-1
j_gene: TRBJ2-1
abundance: .

CDR3aa: CASSFYRVNSPLHF
d_gene: .
v_gene: TRBV5-6
j_gene: TRBJ1-6
abundance: .

CDR3aa: CSASLAGGLSYEQYF
d_gene: TRBD2
v_gene: TRBV20-1
j_gene: TRBJ2-7
abundance: .

CDR3aa: CASSLRGSLNIQYF
d_gene: .
v_gene: TRBV7-9
j_gene: TRBJ2-4
abundance: .

CDR3aa: CASSPPLGSSWANVLTF
d_gene: .
v_gene: TRBV18
j_gene: TRBJ2-6
abundance: .

CDR3aa: CASSQKPDIKGYEQYF
d_gene: .
v_gene: TRBV7-8
j_gene: TRBJ2-7
abundance: once

CDR3aa: CASSTRTGRLATDTQYF
d_gene: TRBD1
v_gene: TRBV19
j_gene: TRBJ2-3
abundance: once

CDR3aa: CASGRGYGYTF
d_gene: .
v_gene: TRBV12-3/TRBV12-4
j_gene: TRBJ1-2
abundance: .

CDR3aa: CAWSPGRAGEKLFF
d_gene: .
v_gene: TRBV30
j_gene: TRBJ1-4
abundance: .

CDR3aa: CASSLQTGQTLGGYTF
d_gene: TRBD1
v_gene: TRBV18
j_gene: TRBJ1-2
abundance: .

CDR3aa: CAISESHLIYQNTGELFF
d_gene: .
v_gene: TRBV10-3
j_gene: TRBJ2-2
abundance: .

CDR3aa: CASSEQGTGSLYGYTF
d_gene: TRBD1
v_gene: TRBV25-1
j_gene: TRBJ1-2
abundance: .

CDR3aa: CASSLGQGARGYTF
d_gene: TRBD1
v_gene: TRBV5-6
j_gene: TRBJ1-2
abundance: few

CDR3aa: CASSYPAGELAKNIQYF
d_gene: .
v_gene: TRBV6-2/TRBV6-3
j_gene: TRBJ2-4
abundance: .

CDR3aa: CASSPISAGGTDTQYF
d_gene: TRBD2
v_gene: TRBV18
j_gene: TRBJ2-3
abundance: .

CDR3aa: CASSLGTGGSEAFF
d_gene: .
v_gene: TRBV5-1
j_gene: TRBJ1-1
abundance: .

CDR3aa: CASSEQGTYGYTF
d_gene: TRBD1
v_gene: TRBV9
j_gene: TRBJ1-2
abundance: .

CDR3aa: CASSLQAGLTDTQYF
d_gene: .
v_gene: TRBV5-8
j_gene: TRBJ2-3
abundance: .

CDR3aa: CASSLDGLPGVGEKLFF
d_gene: .
v_gene: TRBV7-9
j_gene: TRBJ1-4
abundance: .

CDR3aa: CASSGSRQGGEYGYTF
d_gene: .
v_gene: TRBV2
j_gene: TRBJ1-2
abundance: once

CDR3aa: CASMGAGVFTEAFF
d_gene: .
v_gene: TRBV19
j_gene: TRBJ1-1
abundance: .

CDR3aa: CASSSLPRSRSEAFF
d_gene: .
v_gene: TRBV27
j_gene: TRBJ1-1
abundance: few

CDR3aa: CASQQGGTEAFF
d_gene: TRBD1
v_gene: TRBV7-9
j_gene: TRBJ1-1
abundance: .

CDR3aa: CASSELSNEQYF
d_gene: .
v_gene: TRBV6-1
j_gene: TRBJ2-7
abundance: .

CDR3aa: CASSSTMNTEAFF
d_gene: .
v_gene: TRBV12-3/TRBV12-4
j_gene: TRBJ1-1
abundance: .

CDR3aa: CASSERGPAGDTQYF
d_gene: TRBD2
v_gene: TRBV9
j_gene: TRBJ2-3
abundance: once

CDR3aa: CASSGGQGAGAFF
d_gene: TRBD1
v_gene: TRBV7-9
j_gene: TRBJ1-1
abundance: .

CDR3aa: CASSPLRRGAPDTQYF
d_gene: TRBD2
v_gene: TRBV3-1/TRBV3-2
j_gene: TRBJ2-3
abundance: .

CDR3aa: CASSPGLADTQYF
d_gene: TRBD2
v_gene: TRBV6-1
j_gene: TRBJ2-3
abundance: once

CDR3aa: CASSIGGARLQQQFF
d_gene: TRBD2
v_gene: TRBV19
j_gene: TRBJ2-1
abundance: .

CDR3aa: CASSLSQGSSTGELFF
d_gene: .
v_gene: TRBV5-1
j_gene: TRBJ2-2
abundance: .